These T cell receptor beta chains were read from a single sample in a study of shared clonotypes between healthy human individuals. Libraries were prepared by immunoSEQ multiplex PCR; TCRdb keeps only in-frame clonotypes and omits some of them. In the table there are about 2.1 million clones, 93% of which are singletons. Sample: naive CD8+ T cells from PBMCs. The receptors were sampled from a man between 18 and 29 years old in good health. Some clones in this sample may be carry-over from other donors' samples. CDR3s include the opening cysteine and the closing phenylalanine or tryptophan. Fields, in order: J gene, clone size, V gene, D gene, CDR3 DNA, CDR3 protein. A D gene is named only where the DNA matches it firmly. Some rows mark clone size as missing; the rest say once, few, many or name a class of expanded clone.

TRBJ2-7 . TRBV27 . TGTGCCAGCAGTGTTCGACAGGCCAGCTCCTACGAGCAGTACTTC CASSVRQASSYEQYF
TRBJ2-2 . TRBV10-3 TRBD1 TGTGCCATCAGTCTAGGGACAGGTAATAGGAACACCGGGGAGCTGTTTTTT CAISLGTGNRNTGELFF
TRBJ2-1 . TRBV9 . TGTGCCAGCAGCGTAATAGCGGACTCCTACAATGAGCAGTTCTTC CASSVIADSYNEQFF
TRBJ2-3 . TRBV18 . TGTGCCAGCTCACCCTCGGGGACTGGCACAGATACGCAGTATTTT CASSPSGTGTDTQYF
TRBJ2-7 . TRBV7-9 . TGTGCCAGCAGCAGGGCAGGGTTCACCGAGCAGTACTTC CASSRAGFTEQYF
TRBJ2-3 . TRBV2 . TGTGCCACTCCAGGGGAAACCAACACAGATACGCAGTATTTT CATPGETNTDTQYF
TRBJ2-7 . TRBV6-1 TRBD2 TGTGCCAGCAGTAGCGGGAGGGCCTCCTACGAGCAGTACTTC CASSSGRASYEQYF
TRBJ1-1 . TRBV29-1 . TGCAGCGTTGTGGCAGGAGAGGGGGGAGCTTTCTTT CSVVAGEGGAFF
TRBJ2-1 . TRBV7-8 . TGTGCCAGCAGCCTACCCCCGAGGAATGAGCAGTTCTTC CASSLPPRNEQFF
TRBJ1-4 . TRBV19 TRBD1 TGTGCCAGTAGTACCCAGGGGGAAGGTGAAAAACTGTTTTTT CASSTQGEGEKLFF
TRBJ2-7 . TRBV12-5 TRBD2 TGTGCTAGTGGTCCTGACAGGGGACTAGCGGGAGGGCCGGTTACCTACGAGCAGTACTTC CASGPDRGLAGGPVTYEQYF
TRBJ1-2 . TRBV5-6 . TGTGCCAGCAGCTTGGGACAAGCAACTAACTATGGCTACACCTTC CASSLGQATNYGYTF
TRBJ1-1 . TRBV14 TRBD1 TGTGCCAGCAGCCACTACAGGGGGCGGCTAGCTGAAGCTTTCTTT CASSHYRGRLAEAFF
TRBJ1-4 few TRBV27 . TGTGCCAGCAGTGCGGACAGTGGATCTGGTGAAAAACTGTTTTTT CASSADSGSGEKLFF
TRBJ1-1 . TRBV5-5 . TGTGCCAGCAGCTTAGACTACACTGAAGCTTTCTTT CASSLDYTEAFF
TRBJ2-7 once TRBV2 TRBD2 TGTGCCACCCGGGGGGTCGATGCCTACGAGCAGTACTTC CATRGVDAYEQYF
TRBJ2-3 . TRBV5-4 . TGTGCCAGCAGCTTTCTCCCTCTCACAGATACGCAGTATTTT CASSFLPLTDTQYF
TRBJ2-2 . TRBV14 . TGTGCCAGCAGCCTCCCCGGGACGGGTACCGGGGAGCTGTTTTTT CASSLPGTGTGELFF
TRBJ2-7 . TRBV6-1 TRBD1 TGTGCCAGCAGTGTCGGGACAGCATCCTACGAGCAGTACTTC CASSVGTASYEQYF
TRBJ2-7 . TRBV7-9 . TGTGCCAGCAGATCAAGCAGGGATGGCTACGAGCAGTACTTC CASRSSRDGYEQYF
TRBJ1-4 . TRBV10-3 TRBD1 TGTGCCATCAGTGACCCCCGGGACAGGGAGCATGAAAAACTGTTTTTT CAISDPRDREHEKLFF
TRBJ1-1 . TRBV6-6 . TGTGCCAGCAGTTACGGGGCAGACGAAGCTTTCTTT CASSYGADEAFF
TRBJ2-1 . TRBV7-3 TRBD1 TGTGCCAGCAGCCTTGAGACAGGGTACAATGAGCAGTTCTTC CASSLETGYNEQFF
TRBJ1-2 . TRBV27 . TGTGCCAGCAGAAGTGAGGGGGGGGACTATGGCTACACCTTC CASRSEGGDYGYTF
TRBJ2-1 . TRBV7-6 . TGTGCCAGCAGCCCGGACTGGGTTGGTGAGCAGTTCTTC CASSPDWVGEQFF
TRBJ2-1 . TRBV28 TRBD1 TGTGCCAGCAGTAACAGGGGGCTTTACAATGAGCAGTTCTTC CASSNRGLYNEQFF
TRBJ2-7 . TRBV11-2 . TGTGCCAGCAGCTTAGATCTAGGGGGGGTCGAGCAGTACTTC CASSLDLGGVEQYF
TRBJ1-5 . TRBV10-3 . TGTGCCATCACCGAGATAAAGGGGGGTTCATATAGCAATCAGCCCCAGCATTTT CAITEIKGGSYSNQPQHF
TRBJ2-7 . TRBV13 TRBD2 TGTGCCAGCAGCCCCCCCAGTCCCCAGCGGGGGTCCTACGAGCAGTACTTC CASSPPSPQRGSYEQYF
TRBJ2-7 . TRBV5-8 . TGTGCCAGCAGCTTGCTAGGAAGTTACGAGCAGTACTTC CASSLLGSYEQYF
TRBJ2-1 . TRBV15 . TGTGCCACCAGCAGGCGGGACTCCTACAATGAGCAGTTCTTC CATSRRDSYNEQFF
TRBJ2-7 . TRBV6-5 . TGTGCCAGCAGTTACTCGAAGAGGGCCGAGCAGTACTTC CASSYSKRAEQYF
TRBJ1-1 . TRBV10-3 . TGTGCCATCAGTGAGTCTGTATCAAGACCCCGAGGGACTGAAGCTTTCTTT CAISESVSRPRGTEAFF
TRBJ2-6 . TRBV2 . TGTGCCAGCAGTGAAAGTACAGCCTCCTCCTCTGGGGCCAACGTCCTGACTTTC CASSESTASSSGANVLTF
TRBJ2-7 once TRBV30 . TGTGCCTGGAGTGTACTGAGGGAAGGGTCACGCGAGCAGTACTTC CAWSVLREGSREQYF
TRBJ1-2 . TRBV7-9 . TGTGCCAGCAGCTTAGTCGGGAGTGGCTTTCCGAACGGCTACACCTTC CASSLVGSGFPNGYTF
TRBJ2-3 . TRBV7-9 TRBD2 TGTGCCAGCAGCGCCTTAGCGGGATTAGATACGCAGTATTTT CASSALAGLDTQYF
TRBJ1-1 . TRBV10-2 . TGCGCCAGCAGTGAGGTTGGGGTCTCCCCTGAAGCTTTCTTT CASSEVGVSPEAFF
TRBJ2-7 . TRBV7-6 TRBD2 TGTGCCAGCAGCTTAGAGGGCCCGGGAGGGTACGAGCAGTACTTC CASSLEGPGGYEQYF
TRBJ2-3 . TRBV15 TRBD1 TGTGCCACCAGCACCTGGACAGGGGCCAGCGATACGCAGTATTTT CATSTWTGASDTQYF
TRBJ2-7 . TRBV5-1 TRBD2 TGCGCCAGCAGCTCGGGACTAGCGGGAGTCGTAGACTACGAGCAGTACTTC CASSSGLAGVVDYEQYF
TRBJ2-1 . TRBV27 TRBD2 TGTGCCAGCACCGAAGAGGGACTAGCGGGAGGCTACAATGAGCAGTTCTTC CASTEEGLAGGYNEQFF
TRBJ2-1 . TRBV2 . TGTGCCAGCAGTGATCGAATAGCGCACTACAATGAGCAGTTCTTC CASSDRIAHYNEQFF
TRBJ1-4 . TRBV18 TRBD1 TGTGCCAGCTCACCTCCAGGACAGGGGAGTGAAAAACTGTTTTTT CASSPPGQGSEKLFF
TRBJ2-1 . TRBV29-1 . TGCAGCGTTGAGGAGTTGGGCTCAGCGGAGCAGTTCTTC CSVEELGSAEQFF
TRBJ2-7 . TRBV4-2 TRBD2 TGTGCCAGCAGCCCAGGACTAGCGGGAGGCTACGAGCAGTACTTC CASSPGLAGGYEQYF
TRBJ2-7 . TRBV2 . TGTGCCAGCAGTGAAGAAAGGGTTGGGCAGTACTTC CASSEERVGQYF